The rows below give T cell receptor beta chains drawn from one sample of a study of T cell repertoires in cytomegalovirus infection. The antigens of these receptors remain unknown. TCRdb used MiXCR to reprocess the reads, holding one entry per CDR3 protein. This table holds around 900,000 distinct CDR3 sequences, approximately 31% found once. Sequences were derived from cultured CD8+ T cells from PBMCs, sampled from culture after CMV antigen stimulation. These receptors came from a human donor in good health (CMV status not recorded). Some clones in this sample may be carry-over from other donors' samples. The CDR3 runs from the conserved cysteine through the conserved F or W. The order of the fields is D gene, V gene, J gene, clone size, CDR3 protein, CDR3 DNA. The D gene is left open where the match is weak. Some rows have no size entry. The others give once, few or many, or a class for an expanded clone.

>-|TRBV4-3|TRBJ2-5|few
CASSQFQGGEETQYF
TGCGCCAGCAGCCAATTCCAGGGGGGGGAAGAGACCCAGTACTTC
>-|TRBV12-5|TRBJ2-5|-
CASERAPQETQYF
TGTGCTAGTGAACGGGCTCCGCAAGAGACCCAGTACTTC
>TRBD2|TRBV7-8|TRBJ2-3|many
CASSFWSGDDTQYF
TGTGCCAGCAGCTTTTGGAGCGGGGACGATACGCAGTATTTT
>TRBD2|TRBV6-4|TRBJ2-3|few
CASSDFSGGPYTQYF
TGTGCCAGCAGTGACTTCAGCGGGGGGCCATATACGCAGTATTTT
>-|TRBV27|TRBJ2-5|few
CASSLVVGPGLRETQYF
TGTGCCAGCAGTTTAGTGGTTGGACCGGGATTGAGGGAGACCCAGTACTTC
>-|TRBV28|TRBJ2-5|-
CASSFGGGVETQYF
TGTGCCAGCAGTTTTGGGGGGGGCGTTGAGACCCAGTACTTC
>TRBD1|TRBV27|TRBJ1-2|once
CASLGTVYNYGYTF
TGTGCCAGCTTAGGGACAGTATACAACTATGGCTACACCTTC
>TRBD1|TRBV29-1|TRBJ1-1|-
CSVEPGGFENTEAFF
TGCAGCGTTGAGCCAGGGGGCTTCGAGAACACTGAAGCTTTCTTT
>-|TRBV10-3|TRBJ1-2|-
CAITQEEWGAYGYTF
TGTGCCATCACCCAAGAAGAGTGGGGGGCTTATGGCTACACCTTC
>-|TRBV7-9|TRBJ2-2|few
CASTPRIGPNTGELFF
TGTGCCAGCACCCCCAGGATAGGGCCGAACACCGGGGAGCTGTTTTTT
>-|TRBV28|TRBJ2-5|few
CASRSGGGETQYF
TGTGCCAGCAGATCGGGGGGCGGAGAGACCCAGTACTTC
>-|TRBV6-5|TRBJ1-1|few
CASSYGAKNTEAFF
TGTGCCAGCAGTTACGGAGCAAAGAACACTGAAGCTTTCTTT
>TRBD1|TRBV6-5|TRBJ1-6|few
CASSYSGTGKSPLHF
TGTGCCAGCAGTTACTCTGGGACAGGGAAATCACCCCTCCACTTT
>-|TRBV20-1|TRBJ2-1|few
CSARDGGQYEQFF
TGCAGTGCTAGAGATGGGGGCCAATATGAGCAGTTCTTC
>TRBD1|TRBV28|TRBJ2-2|-
CASSFLTGVRTGELFF
TGTGCCAGCAGTTTTTTGACAGGGGTTAGGACCGGGGAGCTGTTTTTT
>TRBD2|TRBV6-1|TRBJ2-2|many
CASSSASGHTGELFF
TGTGCCAGCAGTTCGGCTAGCGGTCACACCGGGGAGCTGTTTTTT
>TRBD2|TRBV7-8|TRBJ2-2|many
CASSPSLAGPPGELFF
TGTGCCAGCAGCCCATCTCTAGCGGGGCCGCCCGGGGAGCTGTTTTTT
>TRBD1|TRBV5-1|TRBJ2-1|-
CASSLGDRASNEQFF
TGCGCCAGCAGCTTGGGGGACAGGGCTTCCAATGAGCAGTTCTTC
>TRBD1|TRBV27|TRBJ1-2|many
CASSLMTGGAGGYTF
TGTGCCAGCAGTTTAATGACAGGGGGCGCTGGTGGCTACACCTTC
>-|TRBV2|TRBJ1-2|few
CASMGAKTNYGYTF
TGTGCCAGCATGGGGGCCAAGACCAACTATGGCTACACCTTC
>-|TRBV10-3|TRBJ1-4|-
CAISESGLDGEKLFF
TGTGCCATCAGTGAGTCTGGGCTGGACGGTGAAAAACTGTTTTTT
>-|TRBV7-9|TRBJ2-5|many
CASSLGREQETQYF
TGTGCCAGCAGCTTAGGGAGGGAACAAGAGACCCAGTACTTC